Given below is one TCR beta chain in context. Its antigen is not identified. Germline-derived CDR1 and CDR2 are SGHTS and YDEGEE. This CDR3 is built from 14 residues. V lost 0 bases, J lost 0 bases, and 7 bases lay in between. 13 Jbeta primers and 60 Vbeta primers were used for the PCR. This table comes from immunoSEQ multiplex PCR, and its TCRdb copy is limited to in-frame clones, with some not included. In the table there are 110,000 or so clones, 70% to 90% of which are singletons. These data come from a study of cytomegalovirus exposure and HLA in healthy donors. Whole-study results and caveats: The Asian-associated ancestry cluster reportedly had fewer N-insertions than the roughly 670-donor mean in a later analysis. The classifier was said to identify cytomegalovirus status with high specificity and sensitivity. Later analysis identified around 15,000 TCR beta sequences associated with HLA alleles, using a false discovery rate threshold of 0.05.

Material: PBMCs. J is TRBJ2-7 and V is TRBV5-8; D unclear. This clonotype was obtained from a man aged 35-49 years in good health and CMV-seronegative. CDR3 nucleotides: TGTGCCAGCAGCTTGGGGCTTGTCTCCTACGAGCAGTACTTC. It translates to CASSLGLVSYEQYF.